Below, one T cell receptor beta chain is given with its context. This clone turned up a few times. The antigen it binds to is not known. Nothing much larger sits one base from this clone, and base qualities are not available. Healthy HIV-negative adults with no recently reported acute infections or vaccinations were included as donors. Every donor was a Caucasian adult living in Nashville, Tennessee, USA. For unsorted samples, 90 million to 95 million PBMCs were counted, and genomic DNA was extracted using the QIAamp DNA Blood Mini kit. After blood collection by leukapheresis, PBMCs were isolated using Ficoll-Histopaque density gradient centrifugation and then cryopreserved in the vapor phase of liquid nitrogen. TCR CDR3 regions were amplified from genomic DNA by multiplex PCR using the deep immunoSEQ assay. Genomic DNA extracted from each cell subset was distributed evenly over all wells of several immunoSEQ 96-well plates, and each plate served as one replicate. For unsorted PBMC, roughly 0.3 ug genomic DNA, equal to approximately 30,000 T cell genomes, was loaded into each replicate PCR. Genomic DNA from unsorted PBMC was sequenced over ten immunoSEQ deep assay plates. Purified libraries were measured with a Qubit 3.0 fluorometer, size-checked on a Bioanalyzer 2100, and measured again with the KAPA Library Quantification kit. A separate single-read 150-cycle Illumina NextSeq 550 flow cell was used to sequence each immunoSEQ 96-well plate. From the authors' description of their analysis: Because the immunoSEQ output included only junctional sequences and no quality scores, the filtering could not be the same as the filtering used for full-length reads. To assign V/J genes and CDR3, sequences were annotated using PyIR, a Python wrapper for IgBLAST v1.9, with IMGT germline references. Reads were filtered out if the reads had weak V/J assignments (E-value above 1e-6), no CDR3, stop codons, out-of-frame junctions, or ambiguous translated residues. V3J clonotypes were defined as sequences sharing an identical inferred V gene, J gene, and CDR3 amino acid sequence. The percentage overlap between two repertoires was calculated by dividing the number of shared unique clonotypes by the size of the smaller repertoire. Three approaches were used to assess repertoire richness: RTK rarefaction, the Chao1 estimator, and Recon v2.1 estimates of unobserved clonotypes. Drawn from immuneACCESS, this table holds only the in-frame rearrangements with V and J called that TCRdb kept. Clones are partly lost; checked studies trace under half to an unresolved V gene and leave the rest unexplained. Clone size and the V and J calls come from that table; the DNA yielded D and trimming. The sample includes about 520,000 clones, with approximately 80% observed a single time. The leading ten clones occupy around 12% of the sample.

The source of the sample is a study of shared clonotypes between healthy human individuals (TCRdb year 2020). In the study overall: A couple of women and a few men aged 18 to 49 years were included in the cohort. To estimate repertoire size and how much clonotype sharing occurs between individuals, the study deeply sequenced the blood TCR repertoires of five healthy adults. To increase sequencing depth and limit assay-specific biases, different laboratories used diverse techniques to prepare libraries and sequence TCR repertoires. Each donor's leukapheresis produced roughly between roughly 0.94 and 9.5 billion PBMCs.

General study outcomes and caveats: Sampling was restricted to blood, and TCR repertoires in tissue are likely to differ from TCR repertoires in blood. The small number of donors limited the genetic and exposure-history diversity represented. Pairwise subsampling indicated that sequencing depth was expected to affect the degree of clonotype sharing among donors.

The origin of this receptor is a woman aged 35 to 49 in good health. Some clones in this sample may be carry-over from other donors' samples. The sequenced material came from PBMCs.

The DNA sequence follows: TGTGCCAGCAGCTTAGCTGACAGGGGGCCCGGGGGGCAGTATTTT. Its translation is CASSLADRGPGGQYF. Recombination joined TRBV13 with TRBJ2-3, and 10 junctional nucleotides match TRBD1. Reading the germline V gene (reference sequence) gives CDR1 PRHDT and CDR2 FYEKMQ. Measured from the cysteine to the phenylalanine, the CDR3 is 15 residues long. Only the CDR3 DNA is retained, 45 bases long and in frame from the first base. The junction shows trimming of 1 base on V and 11 bases on J, and the gene matches do not reach 9 bases of it.